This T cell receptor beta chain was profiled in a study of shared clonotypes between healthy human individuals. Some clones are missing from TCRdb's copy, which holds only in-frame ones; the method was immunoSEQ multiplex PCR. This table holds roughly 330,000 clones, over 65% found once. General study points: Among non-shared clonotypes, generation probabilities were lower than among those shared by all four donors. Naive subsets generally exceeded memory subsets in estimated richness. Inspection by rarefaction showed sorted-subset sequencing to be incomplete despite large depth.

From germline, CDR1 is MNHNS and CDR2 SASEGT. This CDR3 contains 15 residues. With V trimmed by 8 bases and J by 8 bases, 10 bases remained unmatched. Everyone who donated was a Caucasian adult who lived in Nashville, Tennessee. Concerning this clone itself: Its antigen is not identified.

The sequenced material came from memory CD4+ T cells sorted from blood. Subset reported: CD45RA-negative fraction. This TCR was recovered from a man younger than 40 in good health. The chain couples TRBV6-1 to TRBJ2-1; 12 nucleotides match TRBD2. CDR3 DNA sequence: TGTGCCAGCGAGCAGGCTAGCGGGAGGGTGGATGAGCAGTTCTTC. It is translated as CASEQASGRVDEQFF.